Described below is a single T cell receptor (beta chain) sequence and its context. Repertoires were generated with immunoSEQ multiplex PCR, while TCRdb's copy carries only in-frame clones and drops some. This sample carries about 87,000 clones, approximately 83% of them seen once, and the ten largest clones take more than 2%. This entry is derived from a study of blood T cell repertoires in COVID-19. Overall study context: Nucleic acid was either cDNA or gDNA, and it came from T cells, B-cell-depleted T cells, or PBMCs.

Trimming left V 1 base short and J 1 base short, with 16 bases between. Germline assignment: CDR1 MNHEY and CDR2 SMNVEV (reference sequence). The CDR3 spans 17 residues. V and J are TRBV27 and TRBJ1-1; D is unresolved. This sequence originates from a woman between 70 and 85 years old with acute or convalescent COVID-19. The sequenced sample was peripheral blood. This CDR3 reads CASSLLSGATTNTEAFF. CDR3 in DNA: TGTGCCAGCAGTTTATTGAGTGGAGCTACTACGAACACTGAAGCTTTCTTT.